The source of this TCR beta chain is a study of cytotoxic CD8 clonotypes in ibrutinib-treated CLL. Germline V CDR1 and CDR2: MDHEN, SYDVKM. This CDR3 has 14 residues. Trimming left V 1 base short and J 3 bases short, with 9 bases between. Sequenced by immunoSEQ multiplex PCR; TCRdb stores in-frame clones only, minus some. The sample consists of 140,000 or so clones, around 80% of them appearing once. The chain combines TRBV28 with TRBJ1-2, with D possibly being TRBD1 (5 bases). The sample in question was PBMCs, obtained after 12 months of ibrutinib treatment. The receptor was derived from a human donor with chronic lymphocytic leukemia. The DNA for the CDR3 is TGTGCCAGCAGTTTATTTGCACAGGACTATGGCTACACCTTC. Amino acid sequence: CASSLFAQDYGYTF.